These T cell receptor beta chains were read from a single sample in a study of cytomegalovirus exposure and HLA in healthy donors. Only in-frame clones appear in the TCRdb table, and some are missing; sequencing was by immunoSEQ multiplex PCR. The table lists fewer than 300,000 clones, 70% to 90% of them singletons, with approximately 0.9% in the top ten. The sample comprised PBMCs. The receptors here all came from a young woman in good health and CMV-seronegative. The CDR3 runs from the conserved cysteine through the conserved F or W. D genes are given only for firm matches. Clone size is not always given. Where it is, it says once, few, many or a class for expanded clones.

- - TRBJ1-6 TRBV6-5 CASSYPGVGSPLHF TGTGCCAGCAGTTACCCAGGGGTCGGGTCACCCCTCCACTTT
- TRBD1 TRBJ2-7 TRBV19 CASSPGTAYEQYF TGTGCCAGTAGTCCAGGGACAGCTTACGAGCAGTACTTC
- - TRBJ1-1 TRBV28 CASSPQGSGNTEAFF TGTGCCAGCAGTCCCCAAGGGAGTGGAAACACTGAAGCTTTCTTT
few - TRBJ1-6 TRBV7-6 CASSLSAGIGSPLHF TGTGCCAGCAGCTTAAGTGCGGGAATAGGGTCACCCCTCCACTTT
- - TRBJ1-6 TRBV27 CASSFGQTSPLHF TGTGCCAGCAGTTTTGGACAAACTTCACCCCTCCACTTT
- - TRBJ2-1 TRBV12-2 CASRLSLAGGGNEQFF TGTGCAAGTCGCTTATCTCTAGCGGGAGGTGGGAATGAGCAGTTCTTC
- - TRBJ2-5 TRBV18 CASSAYEVETQYF TGTGCCAGCTCGGCATACGAGGTGGAGACCCAGTACTTC
once TRBD2 TRBJ2-3 TRBV7-8 CASSLNGGRTADTQYF TGTGCCAGCAGCTTAAATGGCGGGAGGACGGCAGATACGCAGTATTTT
- - TRBJ2-7 TRBV11-1 CASSYLGGTYEQYF TGTGCCAGCAGTTATCTCGGGGGAACCTACGAGCAGTACTTC
few - TRBJ1-1 TRBV30 CAWEDRVNTEAFF TGTGCCTGGGAGGACAGAGTGAACACTGAAGCTTTCTTT
few - TRBJ1-1 TRBV2 CASTLGLFNTEAFF TGTGCCAGCACTCTGGGCCTTTTCAACACTGAAGCTTTCTTT
- - TRBJ1-1 TRBV29-1 CIVSTGNTEAFF TGCATTGTATCTACGGGGAACACTGAAGCTTTCTTT
once - TRBJ2-7 TRBV9 CASSVDPGVAPYEQYF TGTGCCAGCAGCGTAGATCCGGGAGTGGCCCCCTACGAGCAGTACTTC
- - TRBJ1-6 TRBV27 CASSFRGISSYNSPLHF TGTGCCAGCAGTTTTCGGGGTATTAGCTCCTATAATTCACCCCTCCACTTT
- - TRBJ1-5 TRBV5-5 CASSPSGGTNQPQHF TGTGCCAGCAGCCCTAGTGGGGGGACCAATCAGCCCCAGCATTTT
- - TRBJ1-1 TRBV18 CASSPKLANTEAFF TGTGCCAGCTCACCGAAGTTGGCGAACACTGAAGCTTTCTTT